This TCR beta chain comes out of a study of T cell repertoires in aging, cancer and after chemotherapy. By share of the sample, this clonotype is medium-sized. Germline V gene data show CDR1 as MNHNS and CDR2 as SASEGT. There are 15 residues in the CDR3. V gave up 2 bases and J gave up 10 bases; unmatched junction bases: 9. Rearranged V-D-J TRB sequences were amplified with a mixed TRB-A/B primer pool. TCRdb reanalysed the multiplex PCR reads using MiXCR and keeps one entry per CDR3 protein. The sample contains more than 2,000 distinct CDR3 sequences, 20% to 30% of which appear only once. Amplification of TCR beta used genomic DNA extracted from peripheral blood.

V and J are TRBV6-1 and TRBJ2-1; 9 bases are shared with TRBD2. The TCR originated in a human donor with a solid tumor. The specimen sequenced was blood. The CDR3 coding sequence is TGTGCCAGCAGTGAACAAGGCGGGGGGGTGGCGGAGCAGTTCTTC. It encodes CASSEQGGGVAEQFF.